Sequencing of this T cell receptor (beta chain) was carried out in a study of blood T cell repertoires in COVID-19. Study-wide background: PBMCs, B-cell-depleted T cells, or T cells were the source of the cDNA or gDNA that made up the material.

TCRdb's copy holds only in-frame clones and misses some; the assay was immunoSEQ multiplex PCR. Here the sample spans some 170,000 clones, roughly 82% being singletons. Categorization into cohorts depended on clinical history that participants reported. For recovered donors of Cohort 3, there were two negative PCRs, clearance, or symptom resolution. Germline V lookup: CDR1 SGDLS, CDR2 YYNGEE. With 0 bases clipped from V and 7 bases from J, the junction kept 1 base outside the gene matches. The CDR3 runs to 14 residues. The chain recombines TRBV9 with TRBJ1-6, with 7 bases fitting TRBD1. The source material was PBMCs or T cells enriched from blood (not recorded which). The sequence came from a man aged 45-60 years who had recovered from COVID-19. Written as DNA, the CDR3 is TGTGCCAGCAGCGTAGTACAGGGGAATTCACCCCTCCACTTT. Its protein is CASSVVQGNSPLHF.